This T cell receptor (beta chain) was found in a study of cytomegalovirus exposure and HLA in healthy donors. The CDR3 has 17 amino acids. Deletions cut 1 base from V and 4 bases from J, with 14 bases between. The germline gives CDR1 SNHLY, CDR2 FYNNEI. All donors participated as healthy donors of bone marrow. PCR employed 60 Vbeta and 13 Jbeta primers. The method was immunoSEQ multiplex PCR; TCRdb's version includes in-frame clones alone and lacks a portion of them. The table lists some 170,000 clones, roughly 79% of them singletons. V is TRBV2 and J is TRBJ2-6, with a weak D call TRBD2 (6 bases). What was sequenced was PBMCs. The receptor was derived from a woman aged 40 to 50 in good health and CMV-seronegative. DNA for the CDR3: TGTGCCAGCAGTGAAGGGAAGCTCGCGGGAGGGGCCAACGTCCTGACTTTC. It is translated as CASSEGKLAGGANVLTF.